This TCR beta chain is drawn from a study of cytomegalovirus exposure and HLA in healthy donors. Study conclusions and caveats: A highly shared variant cluster was judged a likely technical artifact. Researchers reportedly found TCR beta sequences accurately predicted most subjects' HLA-A and HLA-B alleles. Several of the most significant clusters appeared linked to common viral pathogens, based on a later analysis.

This clone was counted a few times. The target antigen is unknown. Nominally healthy donors provided the samples, though records likely missed some immune exposures. The CDR3 loop spans 20 amino acids. Losses at the gene ends were 0 bases for V and 4 bases for J; bases not matched to a gene: 10. The germline V gene encodes CDR1 SGHNT and CDR2 YENEEA. The PCR ran on 60 Vbeta and 13 Jbeta primers. Profiling relied on immunoSEQ multiplex PCR, and the TCRdb table lists in-frame clones only, not all of them. The sample lists some 70,000 clones; roughly four fifths were seen once. The clonotype originates from a man younger than 30 in good health and CMV-seronegative. The sequencing input was PBMCs. The chain links TRBV11-3 to TRBJ2-1, with 15 bases lining up with TRBD2. The CDR3 region is CASSLENTGTSGGKYNEQFF. DNA for the CDR3: TGTGCCAGCAGCTTAGAGAATACCGGGACTAGCGGGGGGAAATACAATGAGCAGTTCTTC.